The 9 T cell receptor beta chains below come from one sample, sequenced in a study of blood T cell repertoires in COVID-19. The data were produced by immunoSEQ multiplex PCR, yet TCRdb's version contains in-frame clones alone and is incomplete. The sample comprises approximately 530,000 clones, around nine tenths of which are singletons, and roughly 8.3% rests with the top ten. Sample: peripheral blood. Receptor source: a woman aged 45-65 years with COVID-19, enrolled during active disease.

The chain joins TRBV27 to TRBJ2-7, with a weak D call TRBD1 (6 bases). In germline, CDR1 is MNHEY, CDR2 SMNVEV (reference sequence). The CDR3 contains 17 residues. Trimming took off 4 bases at V and 2 bases at J, with 21 bases between the two ends. The CDR3 here is CASSSKLTGYQTYEQYF. For the CDR3, the DNA is TGTGCCAGCAGTTCTAAGCTAACAGGGTACCAAACCTACGAGCAGTACTTC.

This sequence joins TRBV5-6 and TRBJ1-1; TRBD1 matches at 9 bases. V shed 5 bases and J 6 bases; nucleotides not matched to a gene: 11. This CDR3 comprises 15 residues. Germline loops: CDR1 SGHDT, CDR2 YYEEEE. The CDR3 region is CASRNTGGEEAEAFF. The CDR3 nucleotides read TGTGCCAGCAGAAATACAGGGGGCGAAGAGGCTGAAGCTTTCTTT.

The CDR3: CASSADSLRSQPQHF. The CDR3 DNA sequence: TGTGCCAGCAGCGCCGACAGCTTAAGGAGTCAGCCCCAGCATTTT. This chain connects TRBV5-5 to TRBJ1-5; tentative D call: TRBD1 (5 bases). Germline CDR1 SGHKS, CDR2 YYEKEE (reference sequence). Trimming left V 4 bases short and J 6 bases short, with 17 bases between. This CDR3 has 15 amino acids.

V is TRBV7-8 and J is TRBJ1-5; 11 bases line up with TRBD1. Germline V lookup: CDR1 SGHVS, CDR2 FQNEAQ. This CDR3 is 20 amino acids long. V dropped 5 bases and J dropped 1; count of bases not matched to a gene: 16. CDR3 protein: CASSPTRLRDRGSSNQPQHF. The DNA of the CDR3 is TGTGCCAGCAGCCCGACTCGCCTCCGGGACAGGGGGTCGAGCAATCAGCCCCAGCATTTT.

The chain employs TRBV30 and TRBJ2-7; 7 bases map to TRBD2. V shed 8 bases and J 2 bases; nucleotides not matched to a gene: 9. The germline CDR1 and CDR2 sequences are GTSNPN and SVGIG (reference sequence). The CDR3 loop spans 13 amino acids. CDR3 protein: CAQREGATYEQYF. The CDR3 region has the DNA TGTGCCCAAAGGGAGGGTGCCACCTACGAGCAGTACTTC.

The chain uses TRBV9 and TRBJ2-5, with D possibly being TRBD1 (5 bases). V was clipped by 4 bases and J by 4 bases, with 17 bases between them. The CDR3 contains 15 residues. The germline V gene has CDR1 SGDLS and CDR2 YYNGEE. CDR3 amino acids: CASSRTGDGRETQYF. CDR3 nucleotide sequence: TGTGCCAGCAGCCGTACAGGAGACGGACGAGAGACCCAGTACTTC.

V usage is TRBV21-1 and J usage is TRBJ1-6. TRBV21-1 is reported as a pseudogene. The CDR3 is made up of 14 amino acids. The CDR3 bases are TGTGCCAGCAGCCCCCCGAGGGTCTCTTCACCCCTCCACTTT. This translates into CASSPPRVSSPLHF.

The chain carries TRBV2 and TRBJ1-2; possible D gene TRBD1, 6 bases. The germline V gene has CDR1 SNHLY and CDR2 FYNNEI. The germline V and J ends were trimmed by 4 bases and 3 bases, with 15 bases remaining between them. The CDR3 covers 15 residues. For the CDR3, the DNA is TGTGCCAGCAGTGCGCCTACAGGGTTAGACTATGGCTACACCTTC. This translates into CASSAPTGLDYGYTF.

V gene TRBV2 combines with J gene TRBJ1-5, with D perhaps TRBD1 (6 bases). The germline V gene encodes CDR1 SNHLY and CDR2 FYNNEI. This CDR3 region has 17 residues. V dropped 8 bases and J dropped 2 bases, with 22 bases sitting between them. For the CDR3, the DNA is TGTGCCAGCGAAGGGTCCCTGGACAGCTCTCGCAATCAGCCCCAGCATTTT. Translated: CASEGSLDSSRNQPQHF.